There are many counts of the clone carrying this TCR beta chain. Its antigen is currently unknown. The data stem from a study of identical twins. Study observations and caveats: Cord blood's abundant beta clonotypes had fewer insertions, unlike memory repertoires.

V was cut by 4 bases and J by 0 bases, with 7 bases left in between. This CDR3 region has 13 residues. CDR1 and CDR2 (germline): SEHNR, FQNEAQ (reference sequence). TCRdb processed the 5' RACE reads anew with MiXCR; each CDR3 protein has one entry. The table records a few hundred thousand distinct CDR3 sequences, about 8.5% of them present only once. This same sample was also taken into another study, of yellow fever vaccine responses in identical twins. That paper states: After vaccination, twins' T cell response reportedly seemed partly convergent, partly personalized.

This sequence joins TRBV7-9 and TRBJ2-7; D is unresolved. The source of this sequence is a woman aged 18 to 35 in good health. Sequenced material: CD8+ T cells sorted from blood. The DNA of the CDR3 is TGTGCCAGCAGCTATCTAACCTCCTACGAGCAGTACTTC. This gives the protein CASSYLTSYEQYF.